This T cell receptor (beta chain) was retrieved from a study of STAT3 mutations in large granular lymphocyte leukemia (dated by TCRdb to the late 2010s). As for the study more broadly: In roughly half of the longitudinally sequenced T-LGLL patients, canonical activating STAT3 mutations were detected. Over half of the T-LGLL patients were given one or more immunosuppressive therapy regimens, and approximately 41% of the treated patients had a hematologic response. To reconstruct clonal hierarchy and dynamics, serial deep sequencing of TCRbeta CDR3 and STAT3 was performed in patients with T-cell large granular lymphocyte leukemia. More than 15 representative T-LGLL cases were selected from an initial cohort of a few hundred LGL patients for longitudinal TCRbeta and STAT3 sequencing. As controls, the study also included longitudinal sequencing of a couple of patients with natural killer LGL leukemia. For each patient, sequencing was performed at an average of around 4.2 time points, with a range of 2 to 8 samplings. Study-wide findings and limitations: TCR clonotype switching after therapy was observed in about 35% of the 18 patients, and all newly emerging clones were found to be STAT3 wild type. Because no samples were available when a clone first appeared, clonal expansion was inferred from samplings taken at other points. Dominant TCR clone burden was found to exceed STAT3 mutant burden in several patients, suggesting that STAT3 mutation arose secondarily within a pre-expanded clone. Linking therapy response to changes in TCR clonal burden was complicated by variable intervals between samplings and by differing treatment regimens. Since codominant clonotypes persisted in some patients, a small but highly pathogenic clone may have gone undetected. Every T-LGLL patient showed at least one immunodominant TCRbeta clonotype, and about half showed multiple immunodominant subclonotypes.

TCRbeta libraries were sequenced on an Illumina MiSeq, and an average of roughly 41,000 productive templates per sample was obtained. TCRbeta CDR3 libraries were generated with the immunoSEQ assay using multiplex PCR amplification. On the authors' methods: Following a previously defined approach, repertoire diversity was calculated, and values close to 0 point to extremely monoclonal samples. Here the immuneACCESS table is served through TCRdb, limited to in-frame sequences with V and J called. Missing clones are a known gap in these copies; in checked studies unresolved V genes cover under half, and the rest lacks a known reason. The V and J calls and clone size were taken over from that table, and D and trimming were inferred from the DNA. A total of about 4,600 clones appear in this sample, about 49% of them only once. The ten largest make up about four fifths of the sample. A remark on this clone: The antigen this receptor binds is unknown. No base-level quality is on record; no much larger clone is a single base apart.

Taken from the germline V gene (reference sequence), the CDR1 and CDR2 loops are GTSNPN and SVGIG. V is pared back by 3 bases and J by 2 bases, with 7 bases lying between the germline termini. From its cysteine to its phenylalanine, the CDR3 spans 12 amino acids. Just CDR3 DNA is preserved here, 36 bases in frame from base 1. DNA was extracted from blood mononuclear cells, with the same DNA used for both TCR and STAT3 sequencing. The receptor chain draws on TRBV30 and TRBJ2-5; confidence is insufficient to name the D gene. The sequenced material came from peripheral blood mononuclear cells. This TCR derives from a man in his 60s with T-cell large granular lymphocyte leukemia. Some clones in this sample may be carry-over from other donors' samples. The age is the age at diagnosis. The bases are TGTGCCTGGAGATTTGGGCAAGAGACCCAGTACTTC. It translates to CAWRFGQETQYF.